These T cell receptor beta chains were read from a single sample in a study of metastatic and nonmetastatic thyroid tumors. TCRdb reprocessed the PCR reads via MiXCR. The data hold about 32,000 clones, with 33% observed a single time. The material sequenced was tumor tissue. The receptors originated from a female donor with papillary thyroid cancer or a benign thyroid nodule (not recorded which). Some clones in this sample may be carry-over from other donors' samples. Both conserved end residues are part of each CDR3. D genes are given only for firm matches. Expanded clones are given a class, and other clones once, few, many or no size at all.

j_gene | v_gene | abundance | d_gene | CDR3aa | CDR3nt
TRBJ2-1 | TRBV6-1 | many | TRBD2 | CASSPTSGTYNEQFF | TGTGCCAGTTCCCCGACTAGCGGAACCTACAATGAGCAGTTCTTC
TRBJ2-7 | TRBV6-1 | NA | NA | CASSEVRPGEQYF | TGTGCCAGCAGTGAAGTGAGACCTGGGGAGCAGTACTTC
TRBJ2-1 | TRBV6-5 | NA | NA | CASSSRTVRAYGDEQFF | TGTGCCAGCAGCTCGAGGACAGTCCGCGCCTATGGAGATGAGCAGTTCTTC
TRBJ2-2 | TRBV5-1 | NA | NA | CASSLMQTGELFF | TGCGCCAGCAGCTTAATGCAGACCGGGGAGCTGTTTTTT
TRBJ1-1 | TRBV2 | NA | NA | CASSPEQTAFF | TGTGCCAGCAGCCCGGAACAGACAGCTTTCTTT
TRBJ1-2 | TRBV6-1 | NA | NA | CAIPPPTSYGYTF | TGTGCCATCCCACCGCCGACCTCCTATGGCTACACCTTC
TRBJ2-1 | TRBV5-1 | once | NA | CASRIAGTVEQFF | TGCGCCAGCAGGATTGCGGGCACGGTGGAGCAGTTCTTC
TRBJ1-2 | TRBV7-2 | few | NA | CASRRGFLRGEGYTF | TGTGCCAGCAGACGGGGTTTCTTGAGGGGTGAGGGCTACACCTTC
TRBJ2-6 | TRBV7-3 | few | NA | CASSLMEAGANVLTF | TGTGCCAGCAGCTTAATGGAGGCTGGGGCCAACGTCCTGACTTTC
TRBJ2-7 | TRBV20-1 | NA | TRBD1 | CSARVGTGIYEQYF | TGCAGTGCTAGGGTAGGGACAGGAATCTACGAGCAGTACTTC
TRBJ2-3 | TRBV5-1 | NA | TRBD1 | CASSLGQGMNTQYF | TGCGCCAGCAGCTTGGGACAGGGTATGAATACGCAGTATTTT
TRBJ2-7 | TRBV20-1 | NA | NA | CSAVGDRATYEQYF | TGCAGTGCGGTAGGGGACCGAGCTACCTACGAGCAGTACTTC
TRBJ1-2 | TRBV30 | NA | NA | CAWGVQGLIYGYTF | TGTGCCTGGGGGGTACAGGGACTGATCTATGGCTACACCTTC
TRBJ2-1 | TRBV11-1 | NA | TRBD1 | CASSSDRANYNEQFF | TGTGCCAGCAGCTCCGACAGGGCGAACTACAATGAGCAGTTCTTC
TRBJ2-7 | TRBV6-1 | few | NA | CASSEEVGPGPNYEQYF | TGTGCCAGCAGTGAAGAGGTGGGACCGGGCCCCAATTACGAGCAGTACTTC
TRBJ2-4 | TRBV11-2 | NA | NA | CASSLAGSDKNIQYF | TGTGCCAGCAGCTTAGCAGGGTCGGACAAAAACATTCAGTACTTC
TRBJ2-7 | TRBV6-1 | NA | NA | CASSESEGAYEQYF | TGTGCCAGCAGTGAATCGGAGGGGGCCTACGAGCAGTACTTC
TRBJ1-1 | TRBV6-1 | few | TRBD1 | CASRQGARNTEAFF | TGTGCCAGCAGGCAGGGGGCGCGGAACACTGAAGCTTTCTTT
TRBJ2-7 | TRBV20-1 | NA | TRBD2 | CSARDPGPGGYEQYF | TGCAGTGCTAGAGATCCGGGGCCGGGAGGCTACGAGCAGTACTTC
TRBJ2-3 | TRBV2 | NA | NA | CASSAGNTDTQYF | TGTGCCAGCAGTGCGGGGAACACAGATACGCAGTATTTT
TRBJ1-5 | TRBV7-8 | medium-sized | TRBD1 | CASSQGGGAQPQHF | TGTGCCAGCAGCCAGGGGGGGGGGGCTCAGCCCCAGCATTTT
TRBJ2-2 | TRBV5-5 | NA | NA | CASSFEVGELFF | TGTGCCAGCAGCTTTGAAGTCGGGGAGCTGTTTTTT
TRBJ1-1 | TRBV6-1 | many | NA | CAAGVEGDTEAFF | TGTGCCGCGGGGGTCGAAGGGGACACTGAAGCTTTCTTT
TRBJ2-1 | TRBV6-1 | NA | NA | CASLACEQFF | TGTGCCAGCTTAGCCTGTGAGCAGTTCTTC
TRBJ2-1 | TRBV7-3 | few | NA | CASSLLGREQFF | TGTGCCAGCAGCCTCTTGGGGCGTGAGCAGTTCTTC
TRBJ1-2 | TRBV28 | few | NA | CASSLGTVGYTF | TGTGCCAGCAGTTTGGGGACGGTAGGCTACACCTTC
TRBJ2-5 | TRBV19 | many | TRBD2 | CASSIPGGQETQYF | TGTGCCAGTAGTATCCCCGGGGGGCAAGAGACCCAGTACTTC
TRBJ1-2 | TRBV6-2/TRBV6-3 | NA | NA | CASSYEGQTNYGYTF | TGTGCCAGCAGTTACGAAGGACAAACTAACTATGGCTACACCTTC
TRBJ2-1 | TRBV12-3/TRBV12-4 | few | NA | CASVWYLNYNEQFF | TGTGCCAGTGTTTGGTACTTAAACTACAATGAGCAGTTCTTC
TRBJ1-6 | TRBV5-1 | NA | TRBD1 | CASRVFAGGYSPLHF | TGCGCCAGCAGAGTTTTCGCAGGGGGTTACTCACCCCTCCACTTT
TRBJ2-3 | TRBV5-1 | NA | TRBD1 | CASSLNRGPTSTDTQYF | TGCGCCAGCAGCCTTAACAGGGGACCTACTAGCACAGATACGCAGTATTTT
TRBJ1-6 | TRBV19 | NA | NA | CASSMQGFNSPLHF | TGTGCCAGTAGTATGCAGGGGTTTAATTCACCCCTCCACTTT
TRBJ1-6 | TRBV6-5 | NA | TRBD1 | CASSYSGQGSPLHF | TGTGCCAGCAGTTACTCGGGACAGGGTTCACCCCTCCACTTT
TRBJ1-1 | TRBV2 | large | NA | CASRERRNTEAFF | TGTGCCAGCAGAGAGCGACGGAACACTGAAGCTTTCTTT
TRBJ1-3 | TRBV6-2/TRBV6-3 | once | TRBD1 | CASSYSRQGATSSSGNTIYF | TGTGCCAGCAGTTACTCGAGGCAGGGGGCAACCTCATCCTCTGGAAACACCATATATTTT
TRBJ1-6 | TRBV7-9 | NA | NA | CASSLDWDSSPLHF | TGTGCCAGCAGCTTAGATTGGGACTCTTCACCCCTCCACTTT
TRBJ1-1 | TRBV28 | NA | NA | CASSLRRENTEAFF | TGTGCCAGCAGTTTACGCAGGGAGAACACTGAAGCTTTCTTT
TRBJ2-2 | TRBV6-1 | many | NA | CASRAGTHTGELFF | TGTGCCAGCAGGGCCGGGACACACACCGGGGAGCTGTTTTTT
TRBJ2-7 | TRBV6-1 | few | NA | CASTTGYNEQYF | TGTGCCAGCACGACAGGATACAACGAGCAGTACTTC
TRBJ2-1 | TRBV11-1 | NA | TRBD2 | CASSLALAERNEQFF | TGTGCCAGCAGCTTAGCCCTAGCGGAACGCAATGAGCAGTTCTTC
TRBJ2-2 | TRBV7-9 | once | NA | CASMKTSNTGELFF | TGTGCCAGCATGAAGACATCGAACACCGGGGAGCTGTTTTTT
TRBJ1-3 | TRBV6-4 | NA | TRBD1 | CASSGGQIRGNTIYF | TGTGCCAGCAGTGGGGGACAGATCCGTGGAAACACCATATATTTT
TRBJ2-1 | TRBV30 | NA | NA | CAWSGDDIKQFF | TGTGCCTGGAGTGGGGATGATATAAAGCAGTTCTTC
TRBJ2-7 | TRBV6-8 | NA | TRBD1 | CASSYCSGQGPTYEQYF | TGTGCCAGCAGTTACTGTTCGGGACAGGGGCCCACCTACGAGCAGTACTTC
TRBJ2-7 | TRBV27 | NA | NA | CASSSRADYEQYF | TGTGCCAGCAGTTCCCGGGCCGACTACGAGCAGTACTTC
TRBJ2-5 | TRBV6-2/TRBV6-3 | NA | TRBD2 | CASSPVLLANQETQYF | TGTGCCAGCAGCCCGGTCCTACTAGCGAACCAAGAGACCCAGTACTTC
TRBJ1-2 | TRBV28 | many | NA | CASSQGRNGYTF | TGTGCCAGCAGCCAGGGTAGGAATGGCTACACCTTC